The sequence of this T cell receptor (beta chain) was determined in a study of blood T cell repertoires in COVID-19. In the study overall: COVID-19 samples from acute and convalescent phases originated in the United States, Italy and Spain. PBMCs, B-cell-depleted T cells, or T cells were the source of the cDNA or gDNA that made up the material.

V gave up 5 bases and J gave up 6 bases, with 13 bases separating them. CDR3 size: 13 residues. Per the study methods: Reference gene primer amplification yielded estimated nucleated cell counts. Libraries were prepared by immunoSEQ multiplex PCR; TCRdb keeps only in-frame clonotypes and omits some of them. Clone size and the V and J calls come from that table; the DNA yielded D and trimming. The sample shows 200,000 to 300,000 clones, around 84% of them seen only once. The chain has TRBV12-3 or TRBV12-4 and TRBJ1-2; D call uncertain. The sequence derives from a man in his fifties or sixties with acute or convalescent COVID-19. The specimen was peripheral blood. CDR3 region: CASSRAGSDGYTF. The CDR3, as DNA: TGTGCCAGCAGTCGGGCGGGCTCCGATGGCTACACCTTC.